These T cell receptor beta chains were read from a single sample in a study of identical twins. TCRdb used MiXCR to reprocess the 5' RACE reads, holding one entry per CDR3 protein. The sample has hundreds of thousands of distinct CDR3 sequences; 7.1% are singletons. These data are also associated with another study on yellow fever vaccine responses in identical twins.

Source material: PBMCs. These receptors were obtained from a woman between 18 and 30 years old in good health. Each CDR3 is given with its conserved first and last residue. The D gene is left open where the match is weak. Clone size, where shown, is once, few, many, or a class for clones that have expanded.

D	size	J	V	length	DNA	CDR3
TRBD2	.	TRBJ2-1	TRBV7-9	17	TGTGCCAGCAGCTTACCGCGGGGGACTAGCGGCTTGAATGAGCAGTTCTTC	CASSLPRGTSGLNEQFF
.	.	TRBJ2-1	TRBV28	14	TGTGCCAGCAGCAGACGGAACTCCTACAATGAGCAGTTCTTC	CASSRRNSYNEQFF
.	few	TRBJ2-7	TRBV19	14	TGTGCCAGTCAGTTGGCGCACGGAGAATACGAGCAGTACTTC	CASQLAHGEYEQYF
TRBD1	few	TRBJ1-1	TRBV4-1	16	TGCGCCAGCAGCCAAGCCCTCCCGGACAGGATCACTGAAGCTTTCTTT	CASSQALPDRITEAFF
TRBD2	.	TRBJ2-3	TRBV20-1	14	TGCAGTGCTAGGCCTAGCGGACTCACAGATACGCAGTATTTT	CSARPSGLTDTQYF
TRBD1	many	TRBJ1-2	TRBV12-3/TRBV12-4	14	TGTGCCAGCAGTTTGGACAGGGGCCCCTATGGCTACACCTTC	CASSLDRGPYGYTF
TRBD2	few	TRBJ2-1	TRBV11-2	15	TGTGCCAGCAGGGGAAGGCGGGAGGGGTGGCATGAGCAGTTCTTC	CASRGRREGWHEQFF
.	.	TRBJ2-1	TRBV28	15	TGTGCCAGCGAGAGACTCGGGTTGTACGGGGATGAGCAGTTCTTC	CASERLGLYGDEQFF
.	.	TRBJ2-2	TRBV29-1	13	TGCAGCGTTGAAGATGGGAACACCGGGGAGCTGTTTTTT	CSVEDGNTGELFF
TRBD1	few	TRBJ1-6	TRBV12-3/TRBV12-4	15	TGTGCCAGCAGGCTCGTTGGGGACAGGGGTTCACCCCTCCACTTT	CASRLVGDRGSPLHF
.	many	TRBJ2-2	TRBV4-1	15	TGCGCCAGCAGCCTGGGGGGAGAGGGGCCCGGGGAGCTGTTTTTT	CASSLGGEGPGELFF
TRBD2	many	TRBJ2-1	TRBV7-2	22	TGTGCCAGCAGCTACGGGAGCCACCGGTCGGGACTAGCGGAAAAGAGGAGCAATGAGCAGTTCTTC	CASSYGSHRSGLAEKRSNEQFF
.	many	TRBJ2-1	TRBV2	13	TGTGCCAGCAGTGAACCGGTGATCAATGAGCAGTTCTTC	CASSEPVINEQFF
.	.	TRBJ1-2	TRBV7-8	16	TGTGCCAGCAGCTTAGCGAGGTCAGGGTTTAGTTATGGCTACACCTTC	CASSLARSGFSYGYTF
.	few	TRBJ2-6	TRBV6-1	16	TGTGCCAGCACTCGGGTCCTTAACTCTGGGGCCAACGTCCTGACTTTC	CASTRVLNSGANVLTF
.	many	TRBJ2-1	TRBV29-1	16	TGCAGCGTTGAAGATCTATGGACCTCCCATGGCGATGAGCAGTTCTTC	CSVEDLWTSHGDEQFF
.	few	TRBJ2-2	TRBV14	17	TGTGCCAGCAGCCCTATCGGACATCCCGGGGGATCCGGGGAGCTGTTTTTT	CASSPIGHPGGSGELFF
TRBD2	.	TRBJ2-5	TRBV12-3/TRBV12-4	18	TGTGCCAGCAGTTCCAGACTAGCGGGATTGCCTCAGGGAGAGACCCAGTACTTC	CASSSRLAGLPQGETQYF
.	.	TRBJ1-1	TRBV19	15	TGTGCCAGTATCATGAGTGCTAATTCGAACACTGAAGCTTTCTTT	CASIMSANSNTEAFF
.	few	TRBJ1-6	TRBV4-1	15	TGCGCCAGCAGCCAGGAAGAGGGGCTGAATTCACCCCTCCACTTT	CASSQEEGLNSPLHF
TRBD1	many	TRBJ1-2	TRBV10-3	12	TGTGCCATCATGGGGACAGGCTATGGCTACACCTTC	CAIMGTGYGYTF
.	many	TRBJ1-5	TRBV15	15	TGTGCCACCAGCAGAGGGGGGGATGGCAATCAGCCCCAGCATTTT	CATSRGGDGNQPQHF
.	many	TRBJ1-3	TRBV7-8	16	TGTGCCAGCAGCTTAGCTGCGGCATACTCTGGAAACACCATATATTTT	CASSLAAAYSGNTIYF
.	few	TRBJ2-1	TRBV10-3	16	TGTGCCATCCAGAGAACGGGGGATTCCTCCTACAATGAGCAGTTCTTC	CAIQRTGDSSYNEQFF
.	.	TRBJ1-4	TRBV12-3/TRBV12-4	14	TGTGCCAGCAGTTTTTCCGCTATTAATGAAAAACTGTTTTTT	CASSFSAINEKLFF
.	few	TRBJ2-3	TRBV7-8	15	TGTGCCAGCAGCAAAATGTTAGATAGCACAGATACGCAGTATTTT	CASSKMLDSTDTQYF
TRBD2	.	TRBJ2-2	TRBV6-2/TRBV6-3	20	TGTGCCAGCAGCCACCCTTCGCCGGGACTAGCGGGAGGGAACACCGGGGAGCTGTTTTTT	CASSHPSPGLAGGNTGELFF
.	many	TRBJ1-6	TRBV6-5	15	TGTGCCAGCAGTTACCACGGACAGAAGAATTCACCCCTCCACTTT	CASSYHGQKNSPLHF
.	many	TRBJ1-1	TRBV20-1	14	TGCAGTGCTAGAGTCGGGGACATGAACACTGAAGCTTTCTTT	CSARVGDMNTEAFF
.	.	TRBJ2-3	TRBV18	14	TGTGCCAGCTCACCACGGGATTTCACAGATACGCAGTATTTT	CASSPRDFTDTQYF
.	many	TRBJ2-1	TRBV29-1	12	TGCAGCGTTGAGGCAAATAAAAATGAGCAGTTCTTC	CSVEANKNEQFF
.	.	TRBJ2-3	TRBV11-2	16	TGTGCCAGCAGCTTAGGATTGGGCGGGCCGGGGGATACGCAGTATTTT	CASSLGLGGPGDTQYF
.	few	TRBJ1-6	TRBV6-5	15	TGTGCCAGCAGTTACTCCGGGGTGTTGAATTCACCCCTCCACTTT	CASSYSGVLNSPLHF
.	.	TRBJ2-5	TRBV5-1	13	TGCGCCAGCAGAGCAGGGGGGGAAGAGACCCAGTACTTC	CASRAGGEETQYF
.	few	TRBJ2-3	TRBV15	15	TGTGCCACCAGCACTGGAGGTGTAAGCACAGATACGCAGTATTTT	CATSTGGVSTDTQYF
.	.	TRBJ2-2	TRBV29-1	14	TGCAGCGTTGTTGGGGTCGGGAACACCGGGGAGCTGTTTTTT	CSVVGVGNTGELFF
.	many	TRBJ2-2	TRBV2	17	TGTGCCAGCAGTGAAGCCAGGGGCAGGGGGAACACCGGGGAGCTGTTTTTT	CASSEARGRGNTGELFF
.	.	TRBJ1-1	TRBV28	15	TGTGCCAGCAGTTCGCGAGAACTGAGGGAAACTGAAGCTTTCTTT	CASSSRELRETEAFF
.	many	TRBJ2-3	TRBV4-1	17	TGCGCCAGCAGCCAAGGCCCTGGGGGGCGCGTCACAGATACGCAGTATTTT	CASSQGPGGRVTDTQYF
TRBD2	many	TRBJ2-3	TRBV7-3	16	TGTGCCAGCAGCTTAGGACGTCTAGCGGGAGCAGATACGCAGTATTTT	CASSLGRLAGADTQYF
TRBD2	.	TRBJ2-1	TRBV11-1	19	TGTGCCAGCAGCGTTACTAGCGGGAAGGCTCACTTCTCCTACAATGAGCAGTTCTTC	CASSVTSGKAHFSYNEQFF
TRBD1	.	TRBJ2-1	TRBV7-6	15	TGTGCCAGCAGTACCCGGGACAGGGGAGACAATGAGCAGTTCTTC	CASSTRDRGDNEQFF
.	few	TRBJ2-3	TRBV6-5	16	TGTGCCAGCAGCCGCGGAGGGGGGGGGAGCACAGATACGCAGTATTTT	CASSRGGGGSTDTQYF
.	.	TRBJ2-1	TRBV7-7	15	TGTGCCAGCAGCCTCTCACACGGGATTGACAATGAGCAGTTCTTC	CASSLSHGIDNEQFF
.	many	TRBJ2-3	TRBV29-1	14	TGCAGCGTTGAACCACCCCTCGTCACAGATACGCAGTATTTT	CSVEPPLVTDTQYF
TRBD2	.	TRBJ2-3	TRBV20-1	15	TGCAGTGCAGAAAGCGGGAGTCTCCCCACAGATACGCAGTATTTT	CSAESGSLPTDTQYF
.	few	TRBJ1-3	TRBV11-2	16	TGTGCCAGCAGACATGGTTCCCCATACTCTGGAAACACCATATATTTT	CASRHGSPYSGNTIYF
TRBD2	few	TRBJ2-5	TRBV20-1	14	TGCAGTGCTCCGAGCGGGACCGGGGCAGGGACCCAGTACTTC	CSAPSGTGAGTQYF
.	.	TRBJ1-3	TRBV10-3	14	TGTGCCATCAGTGGAGACAGCTCTGGAAACACCATATATTTT	CAISGDSSGNTIYF
.	many	TRBJ1-2	TRBV2	13	TGTGCCAGCAGTGAAAGGGCAGCCTATGGCTACACCTTC	CASSERAAYGYTF